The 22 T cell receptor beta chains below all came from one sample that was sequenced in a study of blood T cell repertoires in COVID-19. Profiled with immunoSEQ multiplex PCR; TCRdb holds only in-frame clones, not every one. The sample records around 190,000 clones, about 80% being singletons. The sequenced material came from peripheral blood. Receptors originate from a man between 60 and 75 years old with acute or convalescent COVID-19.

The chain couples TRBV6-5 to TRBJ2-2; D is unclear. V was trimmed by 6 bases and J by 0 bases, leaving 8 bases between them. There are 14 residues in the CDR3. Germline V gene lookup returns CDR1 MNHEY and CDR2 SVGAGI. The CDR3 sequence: CASSPGANTGELFF. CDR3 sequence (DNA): TGTGCCAGCAGCCCCGGAGCGAACACCGGGGAGCTGTTTTTT.

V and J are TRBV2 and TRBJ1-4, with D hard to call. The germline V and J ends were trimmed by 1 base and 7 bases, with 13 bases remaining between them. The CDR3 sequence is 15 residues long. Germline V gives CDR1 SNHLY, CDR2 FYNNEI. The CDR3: CASSEGSQASEKLFF. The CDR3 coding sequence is TGTGCCAGCAGTGAAGGTAGTCAGGCGAGTGAAAAACTGTTTTTT. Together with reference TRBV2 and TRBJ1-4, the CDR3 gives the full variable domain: EPEVTQTPSHQVTQMGQEVILRCVPISNHLYFYWYRQILGQKVEFLVSFYNNEISEKSEIFDDQFSVERPDGSNFTLKIRSTKLEDSAMYFCASSEGSQASEKLFFGSGTQLSVL.

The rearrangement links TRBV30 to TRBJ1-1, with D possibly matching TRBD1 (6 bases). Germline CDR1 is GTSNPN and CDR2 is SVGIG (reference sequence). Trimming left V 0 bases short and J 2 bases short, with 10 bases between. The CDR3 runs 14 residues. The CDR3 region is CAWSVKDRNTEAFF. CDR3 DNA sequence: TGTGCCTGGAGTGTAAAGGACAGAAACACTGAAGCTTTCTTT.

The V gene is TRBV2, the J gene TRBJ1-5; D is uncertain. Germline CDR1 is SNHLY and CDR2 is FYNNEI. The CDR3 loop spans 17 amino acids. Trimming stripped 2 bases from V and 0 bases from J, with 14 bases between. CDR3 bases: TGTGCCAGCAGTGAAAGCCCGACGGGGTATAGCAATCAGCCCCAGCATTTT. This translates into CASSESPTGYSNQPQHF.

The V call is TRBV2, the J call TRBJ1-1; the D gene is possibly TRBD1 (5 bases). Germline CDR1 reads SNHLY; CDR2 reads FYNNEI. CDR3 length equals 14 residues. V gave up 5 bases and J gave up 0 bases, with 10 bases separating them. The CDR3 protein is CASSFTGLNTEAFF. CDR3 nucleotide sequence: TGTGCCAGCAGTTTTACAGGACTGAACACTGAAGCTTTCTTT.

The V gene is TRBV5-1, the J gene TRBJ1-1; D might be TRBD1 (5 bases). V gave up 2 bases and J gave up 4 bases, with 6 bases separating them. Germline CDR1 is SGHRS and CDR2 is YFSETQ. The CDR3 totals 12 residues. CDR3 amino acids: CASSFQGTEAFF. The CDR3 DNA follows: TGCGCCAGCAGCTTTCAGGGCACTGAAGCTTTCTTT.

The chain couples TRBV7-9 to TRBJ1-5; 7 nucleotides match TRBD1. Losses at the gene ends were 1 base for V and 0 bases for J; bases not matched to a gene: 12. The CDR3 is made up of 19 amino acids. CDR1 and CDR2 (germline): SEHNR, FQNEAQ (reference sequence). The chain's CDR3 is CASSLGTGFEIYSNQPQHF. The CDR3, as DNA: TGTGCCAGCAGCTTAGGGACAGGCTTCGAAATCTATAGCAATCAGCCCCAGCATTTT.

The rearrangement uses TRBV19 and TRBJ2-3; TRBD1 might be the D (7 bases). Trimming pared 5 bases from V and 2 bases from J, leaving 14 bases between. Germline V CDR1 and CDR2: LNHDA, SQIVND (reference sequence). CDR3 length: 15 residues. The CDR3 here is CASSSRDSHTDTQYF. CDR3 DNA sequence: TGTGCCAGTAGTTCGCGGGACAGCCACACAGATACGCAGTATTTT.

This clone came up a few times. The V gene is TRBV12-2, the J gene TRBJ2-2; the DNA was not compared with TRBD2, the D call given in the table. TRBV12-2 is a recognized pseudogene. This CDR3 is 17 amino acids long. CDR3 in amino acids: CASRLATGTSGTGELFF. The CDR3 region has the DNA TGTGCAAGTCGCTTAGCGACCGGGACTAGCGGTACCGGGGAGCTGTTTTTT.

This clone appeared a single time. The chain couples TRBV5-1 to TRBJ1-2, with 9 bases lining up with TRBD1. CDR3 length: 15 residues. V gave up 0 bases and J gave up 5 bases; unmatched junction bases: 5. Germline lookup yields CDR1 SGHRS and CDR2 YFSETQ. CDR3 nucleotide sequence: TGCGCCAGCAGCTTGGCTACGGACAGGGGATATGGCTACACCTTC. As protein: CASSLATDRGYGYTF. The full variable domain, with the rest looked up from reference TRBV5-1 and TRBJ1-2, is KAGVTQTPRYLIKTRGQQVTLSCSPISGHRSVSWYQQTPGQGLQFLFEYFSETQRNKGNFPGRFSGRQFSNSRSEMNVSTLELGDSALYLCASSLATDRGYGYTFGSGTRLTVV.

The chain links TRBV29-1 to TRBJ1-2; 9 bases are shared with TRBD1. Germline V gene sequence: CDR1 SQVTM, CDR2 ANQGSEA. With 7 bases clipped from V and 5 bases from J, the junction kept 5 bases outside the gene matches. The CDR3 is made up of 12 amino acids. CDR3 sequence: CSAATGGYGYTF. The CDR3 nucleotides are TGCAGCGCTGCGACAGGGGGATATGGCTACACCTTC.

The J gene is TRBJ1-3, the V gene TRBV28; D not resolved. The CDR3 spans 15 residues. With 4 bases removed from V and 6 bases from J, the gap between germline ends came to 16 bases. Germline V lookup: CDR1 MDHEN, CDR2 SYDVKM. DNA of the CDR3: TGTGCCAGCAGTTCTTGGAGCAGTCTAACAAACACCATATATTTT. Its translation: CASSSWSSLTNTIYF.

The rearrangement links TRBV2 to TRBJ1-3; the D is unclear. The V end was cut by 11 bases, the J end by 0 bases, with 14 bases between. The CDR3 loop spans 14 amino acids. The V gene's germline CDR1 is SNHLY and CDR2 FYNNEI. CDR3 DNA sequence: TGTGCCCGCAAAGTGGCGGCCTCTGGAAACACCATATATTTT. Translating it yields CARKVAASGNTIYF.

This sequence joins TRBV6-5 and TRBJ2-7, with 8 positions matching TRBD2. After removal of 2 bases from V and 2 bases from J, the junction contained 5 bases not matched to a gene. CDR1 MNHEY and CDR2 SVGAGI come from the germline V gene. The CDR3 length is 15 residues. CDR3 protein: CASSYIGSGTYEQYF. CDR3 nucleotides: TGTGCCAGCAGTTACATCGGTAGCGGGACCTACGAGCAGTACTTC.

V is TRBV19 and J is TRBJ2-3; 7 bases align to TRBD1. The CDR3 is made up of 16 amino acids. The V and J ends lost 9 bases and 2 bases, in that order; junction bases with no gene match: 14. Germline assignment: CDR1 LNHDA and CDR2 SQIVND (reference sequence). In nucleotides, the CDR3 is TGTGCCAGCCCACGCGGACAGGCCGGTCTCACAGATACGCAGTATTTT. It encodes CASPRGQAGLTDTQYF.

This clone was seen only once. Here the CDR3 DNA reads TGTGCCACCAGTACCCTAGCGAATGAGCAGTTCTTC. Translating gives CATSTLANEQFF. The chain employs TRBV24-1 and TRBJ2-1; perhaps TRBD2 as D (6 bases). CDR3 length: 12 amino acids. Germline V gene data show CDR1 as KGHDR and CDR2 as SFDVKD. V was cut by 6 bases and J by 7 bases, with 9 bases left in between.

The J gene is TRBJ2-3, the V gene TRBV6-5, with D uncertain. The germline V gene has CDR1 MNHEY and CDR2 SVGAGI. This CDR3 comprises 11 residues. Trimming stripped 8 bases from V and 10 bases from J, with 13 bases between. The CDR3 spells CASVEAYAQYF. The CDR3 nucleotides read TGTGCCAGCGTTGAGGCGTATGCGCAGTATTTT.

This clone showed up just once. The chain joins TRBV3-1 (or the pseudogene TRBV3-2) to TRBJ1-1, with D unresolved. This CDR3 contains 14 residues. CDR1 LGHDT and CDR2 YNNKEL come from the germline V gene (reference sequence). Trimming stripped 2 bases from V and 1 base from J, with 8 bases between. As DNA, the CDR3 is TGTGCCAGCAGCCAAACCGAGGGGAACACTGAAGCTTTCTTT. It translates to CASSQTEGNTEAFF.

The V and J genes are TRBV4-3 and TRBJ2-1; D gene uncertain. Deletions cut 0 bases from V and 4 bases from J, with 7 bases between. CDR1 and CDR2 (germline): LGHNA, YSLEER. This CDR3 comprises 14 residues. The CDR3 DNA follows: TGCGCCAGCAGCCAAGAGGCGGAGTACAATGAGCAGTTCTTC. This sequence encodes CASSQEAEYNEQFF.

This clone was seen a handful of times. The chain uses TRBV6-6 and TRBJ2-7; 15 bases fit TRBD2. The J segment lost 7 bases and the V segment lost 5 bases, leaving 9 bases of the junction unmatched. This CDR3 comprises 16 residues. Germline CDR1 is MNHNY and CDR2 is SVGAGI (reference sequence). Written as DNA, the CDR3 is TGTGCCAGCAGTCACGGACTAGCGGGAGGGCCGCGGGAGCAGTACTTC. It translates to CASSHGLAGGPREQYF.

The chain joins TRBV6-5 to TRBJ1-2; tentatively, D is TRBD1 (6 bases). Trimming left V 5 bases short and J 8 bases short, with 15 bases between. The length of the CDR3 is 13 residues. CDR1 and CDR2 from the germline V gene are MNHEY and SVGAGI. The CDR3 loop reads CASSRNRDDGYTF. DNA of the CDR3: TGTGCCAGCAGTCGCAACAGGGACGACGGCTACACCTTC.

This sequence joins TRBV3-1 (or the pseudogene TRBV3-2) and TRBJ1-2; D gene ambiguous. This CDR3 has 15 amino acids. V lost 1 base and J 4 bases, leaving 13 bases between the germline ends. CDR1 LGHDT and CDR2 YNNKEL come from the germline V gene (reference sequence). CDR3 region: CASSQVEGGAYGYTF. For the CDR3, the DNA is TGTGCCAGCAGCCAAGTGGAGGGCGGCGCCTATGGCTACACCTTC.